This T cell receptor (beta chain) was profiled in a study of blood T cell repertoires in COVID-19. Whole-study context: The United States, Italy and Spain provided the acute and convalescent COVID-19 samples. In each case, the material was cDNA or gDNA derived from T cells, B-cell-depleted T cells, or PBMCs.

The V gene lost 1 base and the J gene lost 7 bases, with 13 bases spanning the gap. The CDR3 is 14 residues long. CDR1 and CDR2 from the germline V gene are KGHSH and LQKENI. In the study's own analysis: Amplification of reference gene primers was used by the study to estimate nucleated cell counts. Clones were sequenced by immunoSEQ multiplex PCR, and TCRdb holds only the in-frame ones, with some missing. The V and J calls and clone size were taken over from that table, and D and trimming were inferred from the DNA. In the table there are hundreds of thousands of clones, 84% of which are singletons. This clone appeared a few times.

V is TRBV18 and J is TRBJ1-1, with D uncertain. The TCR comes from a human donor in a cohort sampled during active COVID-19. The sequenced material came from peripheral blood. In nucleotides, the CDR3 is TGTGCCAGCTCACCACTCACGCTACGGGATGAAGCTTTCTTT. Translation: CASSPLTLRDEAFF.